This T cell receptor beta chain originates from a study of CD8 T cells in Susac syndrome. Germline V gives CDR1 KGHSY, CDR2 FQNENV. V lost 0 bases and J lost 1; bases outside the gene matches: 5. This CDR3 has 16 amino acids. Roughly 0.45 to 1 ug RNA was reverse transcribed with random hexamers. In TCRdb, the immunoSEQ multiplex PCR reads were re-called with MiXCR into one record per CDR3 protein. The sample contains approximately 190,000 distinct CDR3 sequences, more than 85% of which appear only once. This TCR was sampled from a human donor with Susac syndrome. Source material: CD8+ T cells from PBMCs. This chain links TRBV16 with TRBJ1-1; 7 nucleotides line up with TRBD1. Written as DNA, the CDR3 is TGTGCCAGCAGCCAATCTGGGGGACAGTCGAACACTGAAGCTTTCTTT. It codes for CASSQSGGQSNTEAFF.